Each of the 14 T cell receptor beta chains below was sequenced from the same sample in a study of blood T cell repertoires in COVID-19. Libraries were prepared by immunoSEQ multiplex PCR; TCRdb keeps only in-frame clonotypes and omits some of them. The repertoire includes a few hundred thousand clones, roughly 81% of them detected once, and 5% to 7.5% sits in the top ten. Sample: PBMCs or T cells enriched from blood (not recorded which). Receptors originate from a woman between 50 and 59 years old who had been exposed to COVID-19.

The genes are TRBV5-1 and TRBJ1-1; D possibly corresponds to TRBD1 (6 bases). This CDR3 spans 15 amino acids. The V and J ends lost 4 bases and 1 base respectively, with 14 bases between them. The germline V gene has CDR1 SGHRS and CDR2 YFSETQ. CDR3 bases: TGCGCCAGCAGCCTATTGACAGGTACGAACACTGAAGCTTTCTTT. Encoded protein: CASSLLTGTNTEAFF.

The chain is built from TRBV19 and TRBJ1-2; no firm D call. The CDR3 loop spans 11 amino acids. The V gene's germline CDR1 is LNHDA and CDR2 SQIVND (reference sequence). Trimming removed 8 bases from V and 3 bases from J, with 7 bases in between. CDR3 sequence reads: CASQQDYGYTF. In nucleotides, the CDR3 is TGTGCCAGTCAGCAGGACTATGGCTACACCTTC.

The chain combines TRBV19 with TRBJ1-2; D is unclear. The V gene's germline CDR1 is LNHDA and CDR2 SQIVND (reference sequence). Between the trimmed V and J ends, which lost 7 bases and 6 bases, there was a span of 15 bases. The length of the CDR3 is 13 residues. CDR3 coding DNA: TGTGCCAGTAAACGGGGATACGGGGATGGCTACACCTTC. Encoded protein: CASKRGYGDGYTF.

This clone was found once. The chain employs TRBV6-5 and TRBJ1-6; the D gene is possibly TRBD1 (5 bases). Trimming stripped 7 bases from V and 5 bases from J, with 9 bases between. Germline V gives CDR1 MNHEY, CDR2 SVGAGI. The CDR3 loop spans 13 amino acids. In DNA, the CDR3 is TGTGCCAGCACCCTCAGGGATAATTCACCCCTCCACTTT. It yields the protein CASTLRDNSPLHF.

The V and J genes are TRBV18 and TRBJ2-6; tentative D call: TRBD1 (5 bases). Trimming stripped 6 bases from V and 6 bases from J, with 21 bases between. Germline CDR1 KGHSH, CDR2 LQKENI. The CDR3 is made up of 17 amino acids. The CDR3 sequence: CASSRTTVFTAANVLTF. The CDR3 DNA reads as TGTGCCAGCTCGCGGACGACAGTTTTTACCGCGGCCAACGTCCTGACTTTC.

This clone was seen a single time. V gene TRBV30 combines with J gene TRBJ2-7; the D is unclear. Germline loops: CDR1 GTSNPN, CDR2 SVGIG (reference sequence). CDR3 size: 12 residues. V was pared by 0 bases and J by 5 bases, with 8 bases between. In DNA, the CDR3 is TGTGCCTGGAGTGTTAGTACCGACGAGCAGTACTTC. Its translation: CAWSVSTDEQYF. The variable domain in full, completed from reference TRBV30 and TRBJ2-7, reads SQTIHQWPATLVQPVGSPLSLECTVEGTSNPNLYWYRQAAGRGLQLLFYSVGIGQISSEVPQNLSASRPQDRQFILSSKKLLLSDSGFYLCAWSVSTDEQYFGPGTRLTVT.

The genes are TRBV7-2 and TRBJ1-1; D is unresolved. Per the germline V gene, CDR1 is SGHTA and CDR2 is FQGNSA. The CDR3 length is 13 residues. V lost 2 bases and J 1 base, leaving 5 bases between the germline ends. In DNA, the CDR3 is TGTGCCAGCAGCTTATGGCAGAACACTGAAGCTTTCTTT. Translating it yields CASSLWQNTEAFF.

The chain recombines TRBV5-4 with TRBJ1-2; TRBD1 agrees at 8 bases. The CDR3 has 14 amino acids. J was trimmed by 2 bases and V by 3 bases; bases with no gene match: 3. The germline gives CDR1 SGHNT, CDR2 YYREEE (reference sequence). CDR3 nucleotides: TGTGCCAGCAGCTGGAACAGGGGGAACTATGGCTACACCTTC. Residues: CASSWNRGNYGYTF.

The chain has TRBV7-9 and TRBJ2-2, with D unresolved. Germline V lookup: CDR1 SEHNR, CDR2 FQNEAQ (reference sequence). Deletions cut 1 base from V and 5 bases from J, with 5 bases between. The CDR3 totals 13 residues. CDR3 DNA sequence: TGTGCCAGCAGCTTAGGGCAGACCGGGGAGCTGTTTTTT. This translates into CASSLGQTGELFF.

CDR3: CATKTGTGGTEAFF. The CDR3, as DNA: TGTGCCACGAAGACCGGGACAGGGGGCACTGAAGCTTTCTTT. The chain uses TRBV28 and TRBJ1-1; 11 bases are shared with TRBD1. The V gene end was trimmed by 10 bases and the J gene end by 4 bases; junction bases not matched to a gene: 8. CDR3 length: 14 amino acids. CDR1 MDHEN and CDR2 SYDVKM come from the germline V gene.

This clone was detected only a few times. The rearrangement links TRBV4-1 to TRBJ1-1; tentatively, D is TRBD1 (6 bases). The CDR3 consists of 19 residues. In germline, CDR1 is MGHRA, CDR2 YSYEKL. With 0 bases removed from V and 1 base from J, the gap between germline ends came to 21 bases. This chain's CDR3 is CASSQDRRATGGQNTEAFF. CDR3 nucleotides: TGCGCCAGCAGCCAAGATCGAAGGGCGACCGGGGGGCAGAACACTGAAGCTTTCTTT.

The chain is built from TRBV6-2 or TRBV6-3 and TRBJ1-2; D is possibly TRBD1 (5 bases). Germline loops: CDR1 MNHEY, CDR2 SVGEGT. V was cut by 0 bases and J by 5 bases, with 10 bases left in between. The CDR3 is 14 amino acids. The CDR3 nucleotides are TGTGCCAGCAGTTACTCGTCGGGGGATTATGGCTACACCTTC. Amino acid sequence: CASSYSSGDYGYTF.

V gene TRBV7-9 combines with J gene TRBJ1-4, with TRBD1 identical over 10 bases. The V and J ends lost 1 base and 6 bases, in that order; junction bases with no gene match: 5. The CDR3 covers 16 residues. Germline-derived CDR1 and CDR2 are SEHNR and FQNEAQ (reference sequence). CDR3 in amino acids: CASSLGTGTGDEKLFF. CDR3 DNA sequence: TGTGCCAGCAGCTTAGGGACCGGGACAGGGGATGAAAAACTGTTTTTT.

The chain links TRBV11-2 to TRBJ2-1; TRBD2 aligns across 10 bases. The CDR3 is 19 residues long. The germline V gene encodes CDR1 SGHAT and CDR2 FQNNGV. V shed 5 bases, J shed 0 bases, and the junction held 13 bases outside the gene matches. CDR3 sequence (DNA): TGTGCCAGCAGCCGAGGTAGGGTAGCGGGGGGCAGCTCCTACAATGAGCAGTTCTTC. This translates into CASSRGRVAGGSSYNEQFF.